At least ten counts were recorded for the clone carrying this TCR beta chain. The sample originates from a study of neurological immune-mediated disorders. CDR1 is SEHNR and CDR2 is FQNEAQ in the germline V gene (reference sequence). This CDR3 is 13 amino acids long. Trimming shortened V by 2 bases and J by 4 bases, and 6 bases separated the two germline ends. Unsorted libraries were prepared from 2 million PBMCs held at -80 C. The cDNA was generated by 5'RACE with 10-nucleotide random UMIs. TCRdb re-analysed the 5' RACE reads in MiXCR, keeping a single row per CDR3 protein. The table lists 50,000 to 70,000 distinct CDR3 sequences, 3.4% of them singletons.

This clonotype originated in a man aged 40-49 years with multiple sclerosis. V gene TRBV7-9 combines with J gene TRBJ2-1; D is undetermined. The specimen was PBMCs. The CDR3 region has the DNA TGTGCCAGCAGCTTATATTCTTACAATGAGCAGTTCTTC. This gives the protein CASSLYSYNEQFF.